The 5 T cell receptor beta chains given below trace back to one sample, sequenced in a study of lymphopenia after photon versus proton radiotherapy. The protocol was immunoSEQ multiplex PCR, while the TCRdb copy is restricted to in-frame clones and leaves out a portion. This sample has 83,000 or so clones, with around 88% found just once. Sequenced here: peripheral blood, sampled from a patient treated with proton-based radiotherapy. The receptor set was obtained from a man aged 55 to 69 with pancreatic cancer.

V and J are TRBV5-8 and TRBJ2-6, with 7 bases matching TRBD1. The V gene's germline CDR1 is SGHTS and CDR2 YDEGEE. CDR3 size: 16 residues. The V and J ends lost 4 bases and 4 bases, in that order; junction bases with no gene match: 8. The CDR3 is CASSRDTGAGANVLTF. CDR3 bases: TGTGCCAGCAGCCGAGATACAGGGGCCGGGGCCAACGTCCTGACTTTC.

CDR3 sequence: CASSTGLGNTGELFF. CDR3 sequence (DNA): TGTGCCAGCAGTACAGGGTTGGGCAACACCGGGGAGCTGTTTTTT. This chain links TRBV28 with TRBJ2-2, with TRBD1 as a possible D gene (6 bases). The CDR3 extends over 15 amino acids. With 5 bases removed from V and 2 bases from J, the gap between germline ends came to 12 bases. Germline CDR1 MDHEN, CDR2 SYDVKM.

The chain is built from TRBV30 and TRBJ1-5; D is undetermined. The CDR3 runs 14 residues. V was shortened by 1 base and J by 0 bases, with 7 bases between the two germline ends. Germline V gene lookup returns CDR1 GTSNPN and CDR2 SVGIG (reference sequence). The CDR3 here is CAWSGGSSNQPQHF. The CDR3 DNA reads TGTGCCTGGAGTGGAGGGAGTAGCAATCAGCCCCAGCATTTT.

The chain combines TRBV19 with TRBJ1-2, with TRBD1 matching over 8 bases. Germline values: CDR1 LNHDA, CDR2 SQIVND (reference sequence). V trimming: 5 bases; J trimming: 7 bases; junction bases outside the gene matches: 6. This CDR3 region has 13 residues. CDR3 amino acids: CASSPDRESGYTF. CDR3 bases: TGTGCCAGTAGTCCGGACAGGGAGAGTGGCTACACCTTC.

The CDR3 protein is CASSPVLGAGENEQYF. CDR3 DNA sequence: TGTGCCAGCTCACCAGTGCTGGGGGCGGGAGAGAACGAGCAGTACTTC. The rearrangement uses TRBV18 and TRBJ2-7; D is perhaps TRBD2 (7 bases). V lost 2 bases and J lost 5, with 19 bases in between. The CDR3 totals 16 residues. Germline-derived CDR1 and CDR2 are KGHSH and LQKENI.